The T cell receptor beta chain under discussion was sequenced for a study of shared clonotypes between healthy human individuals. Study conclusions and caveats: Larger estimated richness was generally seen in naive subsets than in memory subsets. Naive CD4 clonotype sharing across a few donors was about 5.3%. Among donors, sharing of clonotypes was expected to be affected by sequencing depth.

Germline CDR1 reads SGHNT; CDR2 reads YYREEE (reference sequence). CDR3 length: 12 residues. V gave up 5 bases and J gave up 12 bases; unmatched junction bases: 9. Each PCR replicate from the sorted subsets contained around 200 ng DNA, which is roughly 33,000 T cell genomes. The data were produced by immunoSEQ multiplex PCR, yet TCRdb's version contains in-frame clones alone and is incomplete. The sample lists roughly 1,500,000 clones, 95% to 99% occurring once. Worth noting for this clone: Its antigen is currently unknown.

The TCR sequence derives from a man aged 25 to 40 in good health. V usage is TRBV5-4 and J usage is TRBJ2-7, with 9 bases identical to TRBD1. The sample consisted of naive CD4+ T cells sorted from blood. The subset denotes: CD45RA+ positively selected. The CDR3 bases are TGTGCCAGCAGTTTAGATGGGACAGGGTGGTACTTC. Translation gives CASSLDGTGWYF.